The 13 T cell receptor beta chains in this list originate from one sample, sequenced in a study of Ad26.COV2.S vaccination and SARS-CoV-2 variants. Regarding treatment: roughly 19 received Ad26.COV2.S at low or high dose, single or two shots; about 5 received placebo; per-sample allocation not given. Day 63 after the first vaccine or placebo injection was the time point for sampling. TCRdb's copy holds only in-frame clones and misses some; the assay was immunoSEQ multiplex PCR. This sample has about 410,000 clones, with about 85% found just once. Specimen: peripheral blood, collected in a trial of Ad26.COV2.S vaccine versus placebo. These receptors were taken from a person between 18 and 59 years old who received the Ad26.COV2.S COVID-19 vaccine or a placebo.

In nucleotides, the CDR3 is TGTGCCACCTCATCGGGGGTCGGGACTGAAGCTTTCTTT. This codes for CATSSGVGTEAFF. The J gene is TRBJ1-1, the V gene TRBV25-1; a weak D match, TRBD1 (5 bases). This CDR3 spans 13 amino acids. V was shortened by 10 bases and J by 5 bases, with 17 bases between the two germline ends. Per the germline V gene, CDR1 is MGHDK and CDR2 is SYGVNS.

This clone was found once. Different DNA sequences within this sample yield the same CDR3. This chain joins TRBV3-1 (or the pseudogene TRBV3-2) and TRBJ2-7; 7 nucleotides agree with TRBD1. The CDR3 is 13 residues long. Germline-derived CDR1 and CDR2 are LGHDT and YNNKEL (reference sequence). With 3 bases clipped from V and 4 bases from J, the junction kept 3 bases outside the gene matches. CDR3 in DNA: TGTGCCAGCAGCCAGGGACAGTCTTACGAGCAGTACTTC. Protein sequence: CASSQGQSYEQYF.

This clone was seen a single time. Written as DNA, the CDR3 is TGTGCCAGCAGCAGGGACAGGGGCCAAGAGACCCAGTACTTC. Amino acids: CASSRDRGQETQYF. V is TRBV5-4 and J is TRBJ2-5, with 10 positions matching TRBD1. This CDR3 comprises 14 residues. The V and J ends lost 4 bases and 1 base, in that order; junction bases with no gene match: 1. Germline loops: CDR1 SGHNT, CDR2 YYREEE (reference sequence). The full variable domain, completed using reference TRBV5-4 and TRBJ2-5, is ETGVTQSPTHLIKTRGQQVTLRCSSQSGHNTVSWYQQALGQGPQFIFQYYREEENGRGNFPPRFSGLQFPNYSSELNVNALELDDSALYLCASSRDRGQETQYFGPGTRLLVL.

This chain links TRBV19 with TRBJ1-1; D ambiguous. The germline V gene encodes CDR1 LNHDA and CDR2 SQIVND (reference sequence). The CDR3 is 13 residues long. V was shortened by 3 bases and J by 3 bases, with 8 bases between the two germline ends. The CDR3 spells CASSIGRYTEAFF. Here the CDR3 DNA reads TGTGCCAGTAGTATCGGCAGATACACTGAAGCTTTCTTT. The complete variable domain, with remaining parts taken from reference TRBV19 and TRBJ1-1, reads DGGITQSPKYLFRKEGQNVTLSCEQNLNHDAMYWYRQDPGQGLRLIYYSQIVNDFQKGDIAEGYSVSREKKESFPLTVTSAQKNPTAFYLCASSIGRYTEAFFGQGTRLTVV.

The chain couples TRBV6-5 to TRBJ2-5; perhaps TRBD1 as D (6 bases). Germline CDR1 is MNHEY and CDR2 is SVGAGI. The ends were cut back, 4 bases at V and 4 bases at J, with 16 bases in the middle. This CDR3 region has 15 residues. Written as DNA, the CDR3 is TGTGCCAGCAGTTCTGGCAGGGGATTCGCAGAGACCCAGTACTTC. Translation: CASSSGRGFAETQYF.

The chain links TRBV18 to TRBJ2-5; D unresolved. Germline V gene sequence: CDR1 KGHSH, CDR2 LQKENI. The CDR3 extends over 13 amino acids. Trimming left V 0 bases short and J 4 bases short, with 6 bases between. The CDR3 loop is CASSPPLTETQYF. The CDR3 bases are TGTGCCAGCTCACCACCATTAACAGAGACCCAGTACTTC.

This clone was counted once. The rearrangement uses TRBV7-2 and TRBJ2-3; 7 positions agree with TRBD1. Trimming at V came to 5 bases and at J to 7 bases, leaving 15 bases not matched to a gene. Germline CDR1 is SGHTA and CDR2 is FQGNSA. This CDR3 is built from 16 residues. The chain's CDR3 is CASSPWGGTDVYTQYF. The DNA for the CDR3 is TGTGCCAGCAGCCCTTGGGGTGGGACAGACGTCTATACGCAGTATTTT.

The chain joins TRBV9 to TRBJ2-2; D is ambiguous. CDR1 is SGDLS, CDR2 YYNGEE, per germline. V was shortened by 1 base and J by 6 bases, with 4 bases between the two germline ends. The CDR3 is 12 residues long. The CDR3, as DNA: TGTGCCAGCAGCGTATACGCCGGGGAGCTGTTTTTT. It is translated as CASSVYAGELFF.

This chain joins TRBV5-5 and TRBJ2-2; 8 bases line up with TRBD1. There are 17 residues in the CDR3. J was trimmed by 9 bases and V by 0 bases; bases with no gene match: 13. In germline, CDR1 is SGHKS, CDR2 YYEKEE (reference sequence). The chain's CDR3 is CASSLVVLFQGARELFF. The CDR3 region has the DNA TGTGCCAGCAGCTTGGTGGTGCTTTTTCAGGGGGCGCGGGAGCTGTTTTTT.

J is TRBJ2-5 and V is TRBV3-1 (or the pseudogene TRBV3-2), with a tentative D call TRBD1 (5 bases). CDR3 length: 14 amino acids. Trimming took off 4 bases at V and 2 bases at J, with 11 bases between the two ends. Germline V gene sequence: CDR1 LGHDT, CDR2 YNNKEL (reference sequence). CDR3 loop: CASSPIDSQETQYF. The CDR3, as DNA: TGTGCCAGCAGCCCGATAGACAGTCAAGAGACCCAGTACTTC.

On this clone itself: The sample has other DNA sequences that encode this CDR3 too. The chain couples TRBV27 to TRBJ1-1; possibly TRBD1 for D (5 bases). Trimming pared 8 bases from V and 0 bases from J, leaving 13 bases between. This CDR3 contains 14 residues. The V gene's germline CDR1 is MNHEY and CDR2 SMNVEV (reference sequence). The chain's CDR3 is CASSPGSLNTEAFF. The CDR3 DNA is TGTGCCAGCTCACCAGGGAGTTTGAACACTGAAGCTTTCTTT.

The chain links TRBV3-1 (or the pseudogene TRBV3-2) to TRBJ1-6; perhaps TRBD1 as D (5 bases). Deletions cut 4 bases from V and 9 bases from J, with 10 bases between. The CDR3 is 13 residues long. The germline V gene has CDR1 LGHDT and CDR2 YNNKEL (reference sequence). The CDR3 loop is CASSRQQGSPLHF. Here the CDR3 DNA reads TGTGCCAGCAGCCGCCAGCAGGGTTCACCCCTCCACTTT.

Only one count was recorded for this clone. This chain links TRBV3-1 (or the pseudogene TRBV3-2) with TRBJ1-2; D call uncertain. The CDR3 sequence is 12 residues long. Deletions cut 4 bases from V and 6 bases from J, with 9 bases between. Germline V lookup: CDR1 LGHDT, CDR2 YNNKEL (reference sequence). The CDR3: CASSLESHGYTF. Here the CDR3 DNA reads TGTGCCAGCAGCCTCGAGAGTCATGGCTACACCTTC.